These 25 T cell receptor beta chains were sequenced from one sample in a study of T cells after yellow fever vaccination. TCRdb ran MiXCR on the 5' RACE reads and lists one entry per CDR3 protein. The table has some 500,000 distinct CDR3 sequences, 13% seen once. Material: PBMCs, obtained on the day of the yellow fever booster vaccination. The receptors derive from a young man who received the YFV17D yellow fever vaccine.

V is TRBV10-3 and J is TRBJ2-3; the D gene could be TRBD1 or TRBD2 (5 bases each). The germline V gene has CDR1 ENHRY and CDR2 SYGVKD. Trimming left V 2 bases short and J 0 bases short, with 9 bases between. CDR3 length equals 15 residues. The CDR3 bases are TGTGCCATCAGTGAGGGGGGAAGTAGCACAGATACGCAGTATTTT. As protein: CAISEGGSSTDTQYF.

The chain couples TRBV25-1 to TRBJ2-5, with D maybe TRBD2 (5 bases). The CDR3 is 15 amino acids. Germline assignment: CDR1 MGHDK and CDR2 SYGVNS. With 0 bases removed from V and 5 bases from J, the gap between germline ends came to 13 bases. The CDR3 nucleotides are TGTGCCAGCAGTGAATACTCCGGGGTTCCGGAGACCCAGTACTTC. This sequence encodes CASSEYSGVPETQYF.

This clonotype occurred many times. The V gene is TRBV19, the J gene TRBJ1-1; 10 nucleotides match TRBD1. CDR3 length equals 16 residues. V lost 0 bases, J lost 3 bases, and 4 bases stayed unmatched. CDR1 and CDR2 (germline): LNHDA, SQIVND (reference sequence). The CDR3 sequence: CASSIETGTGDTEAFF. CDR3 in DNA: TGTGCCAGTAGTATAGAAACGGGGACAGGGGACACTGAAGCTTTCTTT. The variable domain in full, completed from reference TRBV19 and TRBJ1-1, reads DGGITQSPKYLFRKEGQNVTLSCEQNLNHDAMYWYRQDPGQGLRLIYYSQIVNDFQKGDIAEGYSVSREKKESFPLTVTSAQKNPTAFYLCASSIETGTGDTEAFFGQGTRLTVV.

The J gene is TRBJ2-1, the V gene TRBV3-1; 8 bases fit TRBD2. This CDR3 contains 15 residues. V dropped 11 bases and J dropped 5; count of bases not matched to a gene: 14. CDR1 is LGHDT, CDR2 YNNKEL, per germline (reference sequence). Written as DNA, the CDR3 is TGTGCCTGCACCCCCACTAGCGGCTCAAACAATGAGCAGTTCTTC. The encoded protein is CACTPTSGSNNEQFF.

CDR3 residues: CASSHIGTLTYNEQFF. The CDR3 DNA reads TGTGCCAGCAGCCACATCGGGACTCTGACCTACAATGAGCAGTTCTTC. The rearrangement uses TRBV7-6 and TRBJ2-1; TRBD2 is a possible D gene (6 bases). Trimming took 5 bases from V and 2 from J, leaving 16 bases between them. Looked up from germline, CDR1 is SGHVS and CDR2 is FNYEAQ. This CDR3 is built from 16 residues.

The chain couples TRBV5-1 to TRBJ2-7; 9 bases align to TRBD2. J lost 2 bases, V lost 7 bases, and 10 bases had no gene match. The CDR3 has 15 amino acids. Looked up from germline, CDR1 is SGHRS and CDR2 is YFSETQ. In DNA, the CDR3 is TGCGCCAGCTCAATTAATAGCGGGAGTCCCTACGAGCAGTACTTC. Translating it yields CASSINSGSPYEQYF.

There are a few counts of this clonotype. CDR3 nucleotides: TGTGCCAGCAGCTTAAGTCCAGCGGGAGTGGGCACAGATACGCAGTATTTT. It codes for CASSLSPAGVGTDTQYF. This chain connects TRBV7-3 to TRBJ2-3, with 8 bases that match TRBD2. In germline, CDR1 is SGHTA, CDR2 FQGTGA. V was pared by 1 base and J by 1 base, with 7 bases of the junction left unmatched. CDR3 length: 17 residues.

V is TRBV11-3 and J is TRBJ2-6; 8 nucleotides match TRBD2. Germline-derived CDR1 and CDR2 are SGHNT and YENEEA. Trimming cost V 1 base and J 4 bases; bases outside gene matches: 21. This CDR3 comprises 22 residues. Here the CDR3 reads CASSLVSSWGGREGPGANVLTF. In DNA form, the CDR3 reads TGTGCCAGCAGCTTAGTGTCGTCGTGGGGAGGTCGGGAGGGCCCCGGGGCCAACGTCCTGACTTTC.

CDR3 sequence: CASSILRQANEQFF. The CDR3 DNA reads TGTGCCAGTAGTATTCTTAGACAGGCCAATGAGCAGTTCTTC. The chain is built from TRBV19 and TRBJ2-1; D might be TRBD1 (6 bases). The V gene's germline CDR1 is LNHDA and CDR2 SQIVND (reference sequence). This CDR3 contains 14 residues. The V gene lost 3 bases and the J gene lost 6 bases, with 12 bases spanning the gap.

This clonotype has just a few counts. The rearrangement joins TRBV10-3 to TRBJ2-2, with D tentatively TRBD2 (6 bases). The CDR3 loop spans 14 amino acids. The V gene's germline CDR1 is ENHRY and CDR2 SYGVKD. V was clipped by 6 bases and J by 3 bases, with 11 bases between them. Here the CDR3 reads CAIRKGLDTGELFF. The CDR3 bases are TGTGCCATCAGAAAGGGACTTGACACCGGGGAGCTGTTTTTT.

V usage is TRBV7-9 and J usage is TRBJ1-1; TRBD1 aligns across 10 bases. Germline assignment: CDR1 SEHNR and CDR2 FQNEAQ (reference sequence). The CDR3 runs to 15 residues. V was pared by 5 bases and J by 5 bases, with 8 bases of the junction left unmatched. The CDR3 sequence is CASSEGQGRWTEAFF. The CDR3 DNA is TGTGCCAGCAGCGAGGGACAGGGGCGATGGACTGAAGCTTTCTTT.

This clonotype has more than one count but fewer than ten. V is TRBV12-3 or TRBV12-4 and J is TRBJ2-1; 8 bases align to TRBD2. The CDR3 loop spans 15 amino acids. With V trimmed by 2 bases and J by 6 bases, 6 bases remained unmatched. The CDR3 loop is CASSLSGSSTNEQFF. The CDR3 DNA follows: TGTGCCAGCAGTTTAAGCGGGAGTTCTACCAATGAGCAGTTCTTC.

The chain recombines TRBV9 with TRBJ2-1; D is perhaps TRBD2 (5 bases). The CDR3 extends over 15 amino acids. With 0 bases removed from V and 2 bases from J, the gap between germline ends came to 9 bases. Germline loops: CDR1 SGDLS, CDR2 YYNGEE. Here the CDR3 reads CASSVDPGTYNEQFF. The CDR3 DNA sequence: TGTGCCAGCAGCGTAGATCCGGGGACCTACAATGAGCAGTTCTTC.

The chain recombines TRBV12-3 or TRBV12-4 with TRBJ2-7; D remains unclear. The CDR3 runs to 12 residues. V lost 2 bases and J lost 6, with 8 bases in between. This chain's CDR3 is CASSLSEGEQYF. In DNA, the CDR3 is TGTGCCAGCAGTTTATCCGAAGGCGAGCAGTACTTC.

Details on this clonotype: The germline gene is not matched at one end of the junction; a read error may be the cause. The chain combines TRBV7-7 with TRBJ2-5; 8 bases line up with TRBD1. The CDR3 length is 15 residues. Germline CDR1 SSHAT, CDR2 FNYEAQ (reference sequence). The DNA of the CDR3 is TGTGCTAGCAGCTTGCGGACAGGGAAAGGAGAGACCCAGTACTTC. Translated, it gives CASSLRTGKGETQYF.

The gene calls are TRBV20-1 and TRBJ2-2, with 8 bases matching TRBD2. CDR3 size: 15 residues. The germline CDR1 and CDR2 sequences are DFQATT and SNEGSKA (reference sequence). V shed 4 bases and J 4 bases; nucleotides not matched to a gene: 8. The CDR3 spells CSATAGGPFTGELFF. CDR3 in DNA: TGCAGTGCTACCGCGGGGGGCCCCTTCACCGGGGAGCTGTTTTTT.

This clonotype was seen only once. J is TRBJ2-1 and V is TRBV29-1, with a weak D call TRBD2 (6 bases). CDR1 is SQVTM and CDR2 is ANQGSEA in the germline V gene. The CDR3 length is 13 residues. V gave up 3 bases and J gave up 3 bases, with 9 bases separating them. Written as DNA, the CDR3 is TGCAGCGTTGATACTAGCTTCTACAATGAGCAGTTCTTC. It specifies CSVDTSFYNEQFF.

This clonotype turned up a few times. The chain links TRBV5-1 to TRBJ2-3; weak D call: TRBD2 (5 bases). V lost 0 bases to trimming and J lost 2 bases, with 13 bases between them. The CDR3 extends over 16 amino acids. The germline V gene has CDR1 SGHRS and CDR2 YFSETQ. CDR3 coding DNA: TGCGCCAGCAGCTTGGGGAGGAGCCCCGTCACAGATACGCAGTATTTT. This translates into CASSLGRSPVTDTQYF. Full variable domain (outside the CDR3, taken from reference TRBV5-1 and TRBJ2-3): KAGVTQTPRYLIKTRGQQVTLSCSPISGHRSVSWYQQTPGQGLQFLFEYFSETQRNKGNFPGRFSGRQFSNSRSEMNVSTLELGDSALYLCASSLGRSPVTDTQYFGPGTRLTVL.

This clonotype has just a few counts. V is TRBV7-2 and J is TRBJ2-7; D is perhaps TRBD2 (5 bases). Germline V gene data show CDR1 as SGHTA and CDR2 as FQGNSA. The CDR3 totals 15 residues. V dropped 1 base and J dropped 4 bases, with 14 bases sitting between them. The CDR3 bases are TGTGCCAGCAGCTTAGAGGGAGTCTCGGGGTACGAGCAGTACTTC. Protein: CASSLEGVSGYEQYF.

There are a few counts of this clonotype. This chain links TRBV20-1 with TRBJ2-1; D may be TRBD2 (5 bases). The CDR3 has 14 residues. Germline lookup yields CDR1 DFQATT and CDR2 SNEGSKA (reference sequence). Trimming removed 3 bases from V and 0 bases from J, with 9 bases in between. The CDR3 here is CSASLASSYNEQFF. The CDR3 nucleotides are TGCAGTGCTAGCCTAGCAAGCTCCTACAATGAGCAGTTCTTC.

This clonotype was seen only a few times. This chain connects TRBV7-9 to TRBJ1-1; weak D call: TRBD1 (6 bases). CDR3 length: 13 residues. Germline values: CDR1 SEHNR, CDR2 FQNEAQ (reference sequence). With 7 bases removed from V and 8 bases from J, the gap between germline ends came to 17 bases. DNA of the CDR3: TGTGCCAGCAACAGCTTAGCAGGGGCCGAAGCTTTCTTT. Its translation: CASNSLAGAEAFF. The complete variable domain, with remaining parts taken from reference TRBV7-9 and TRBJ1-1, reads DTGVSQNPRHKITKRGQNVTFRCDPISEHNRLYWYRQTLGQGPEFLTYFQNEAQLEKSRLLSDRFSAERPKGSFSTLEIQRTEQGDSAMYLCASNSLAGAEAFFGQGTRLTVV.

This clonotype was recorded a few times. The rearrangement uses TRBV7-3 and TRBJ2-2; tentative D call: TRBD1 (6 bases). This CDR3 has 15 amino acids. Germline V lookup: CDR1 SGHTA, CDR2 FQGTGA. V was pared by 5 bases and J by 7 bases, with 17 bases between. CDR3 nucleotides: TGTGCCAGCAGCCCTCGGGACAATACGGGCGGGGAGCTGTTTTTT. Its translation: CASSPRDNTGGELFF.

The J gene is TRBJ2-5, the V gene TRBV7-9, with D uncertain. V gave up 7 bases and J gave up 6 bases, with 9 bases separating them. From germline, CDR1 is SEHNR and CDR2 FQNEAQ (reference sequence). The CDR3 covers 11 residues. This CDR3 reads CASTSPKTQYF. The CDR3 nucleotides are TGTGCCAGCACCTCCCCAAAGACCCAGTACTTC.

This chain uses TRBV5-1 with TRBJ2-7, with TRBD1 identical over 7 bases. The CDR3 runs 15 residues. Trimming removed 4 bases from V and 5 bases from J; junction bases left unmatched: 12. Germline V CDR1 and CDR2: SGHRS, YFSETQ. The CDR3, as DNA: TGCGCCAGCAGCCAAGGGTCGACAGGGCGGGACGAGCAGTACTTC. Protein: CASSQGSTGRDEQYF.

The CDR3 protein is CASSRGALQETQYF. For the CDR3, the DNA is TGTGCCAGCTCCAGGGGGGCGCTACAAGAGACCCAGTACTTC. The V gene is TRBV9, the J gene TRBJ2-5; D is possibly TRBD1 (7 bases). The V and J ends lost 7 bases and 2 bases respectively, with 15 bases between them. Germline assignment: CDR1 SGDLS and CDR2 YYNGEE. This CDR3 comprises 14 residues.